A selection of T cell receptor beta chains follows, all from one sample in a study of preoperative IRX-2 immunotherapy in early breast cancer. Assay used: immunoSEQ multiplex PCR; TCRdb lists only in-frame clones, some missing. Of 10,000 to 15,000 clones in the sample, more than 75% were seen once. Sampling was done from a patient treated with IRX-2 immunotherapy. The receptors were gathered from a human donor with breast cancer. CDR3s include the opening cysteine and the closing phenylalanine or tryptophan. D genes are given only for firm matches. Only some rows state a clone size, as once, few, many or a class for expanded clones.

clone_size,j_call,d_call,v_call,cdr3_nt,cdr3_aa
few,TRBJ2-1,.,TRBV10-3,TGTGCCATCAGTGAGTCGGTAGTAACCGTCAGGGCGAATGAGCAGTTCTTC,CAISESVVTVRANEQFF
.,TRBJ2-1,TRBD1,TRBV19,TGTGCCAGTATTGCGACCGGGACAGGAACTAATGAGCAGTTCTTC,CASIATGTGTNEQFF
.,TRBJ1-1,.,TRBV6-6,TGTGCCAGCAGTCCTCAGGGGATCACTGAAGCTTTCTTT,CASSPQGITEAFF
once,TRBJ1-2,TRBD1,TRBV13,TGTGCCAGCAGCGCCCGGACAGGGAACTATGGCTACACCTTC,CASSARTGNYGYTF
.,TRBJ2-2,TRBD1,TRBV30,TGTGCCTGGAGATTCCGACAGGGTTTAGGCACCGGGGAGCTGTTTTTT,CAWRFRQGLGTGELFF
.,TRBJ1-2,TRBD1,TRBV11-3,TGTGCCAGCAGCTCAGGACAGGGGGCTTACTATGGCTACACCTTC,CASSSGQGAYYGYTF
.,TRBJ2-1,.,TRBV21-1,TGTGCCAGCAGCCCCCCGGGACCCAGGAGGAATGAGCAGTTCTTC,CASSPPGPRRNEQFF
.,TRBJ1-2,.,TRBV10-3,TGTGCCATCAGTGAAAACTATGGCTACACCTTC,CAISENYGYTF
.,TRBJ1-2,TRBD1,TRBV19,TGTGCCAGTAGTATTGTGGATTCGGACAGGGGTGGCTACACCTTC,CASSIVDSDRGGYTF
.,TRBJ1-1,.,TRBV6-1,TGTGCCAGCATAAGGGGGGCCTCTGAAGCTTTCTTT,CASIRGASEAFF
few,TRBJ2-4,.,TRBV2,TGTGCCAGCAGTGAAGCGAGCTTCACCCTAGCCAAAAACATTCAGTACTTC,CASSEASFTLAKNIQYF
.,TRBJ2-1,.,TRBV13,TGTGCCAGCAGCTTAGGGCAGGGCAATGAGCAGTTCTTC,CASSLGQGNEQFF
.,TRBJ1-2,.,TRBV18,TGTGCCAGCTCGCTGCCGGACGGGTATGGCTACACCTTC,CASSLPDGYGYTF
.,TRBJ2-2,.,TRBV19,TGTGCCAGTAGTAAAGCTGACCCCACCGGGGAGCTGTTTTTT,CASSKADPTGELFF
.,TRBJ1-2,.,TRBV28,TGTGCCAGCAGCATAGAACCGAAGATCTATGGCTACACCTTC,CASSIEPKIYGYTF
.,TRBJ1-2,.,TRBV5-1,TGCGCCAGCAGCTTGAATGAAAGGGGAAGCTACACCTTC,CASSLNERGSYTF
.,TRBJ2-2,.,TRBV18,TGTGCCAGCTCACCCCCGGTCCGAGGCCATCGTGGCGGGGAGCTGTTTTTT,CASSPPVRGHRGGELFF
.,TRBJ1-1,.,TRBV11-2,TGTGCCAGCAGCTTAGCATGGAATTCTGAAGCTTTCTTT,CASSLAWNSEAFF
.,TRBJ1-2,.,TRBV4-1,TGCGCCAGCAGCCAAGGGCGCACCGGGGCCCCAGATGGCTATGGCTACACCTTC,CASSQGRTGAPDGYGYTF
.,TRBJ2-5,.,TRBV19,TGTGCCAGTAGTATAGGGGCAAGGGTCCAAGAGACCCAGTACTTC,CASSIGARVQETQYF
.,TRBJ2-3,TRBD2,TRBV7-9,TGTGCCAGCAGCGAACTAGCGGGGGGGCAGTATTTT,CASSELAGGQYF
.,TRBJ1-5,.,TRBV19,TGTGCCAGCCGTCCGACCCATCGGACAGAGAATCAGCCCCAGCATTTT,CASRPTHRTENQPQHF
.,TRBJ2-5,.,TRBV18,TGTGCCAGCTCACCGAGTGAGGACCCCCGGAACTTC,CASSPSEDPRNF
.,TRBJ1-1,.,TRBV18,TGTGCCAGCTCACCTTTTGACTGGGACGCTGAAGCTTTCTTT,CASSPFDWDAEAFF
.,TRBJ1-4,.,TRBV15,TGTGCCACCAGAGGAACACGAGGGGCGGGGGGTGAAAAACTGTTTTTT,CATRGTRGAGGEKLFF
.,TRBJ1-1,.,TRBV19,TGTGCCAGTAGTATTTGGGGCTCCACTGAAGCTTTCTTT,CASSIWGSTEAFF
.,TRBJ2-3,.,TRBV7-2,TGTGCCAGCAGCTTAATGAGCCTTAGCACAGATACGCAGTATTTT,CASSLMSLSTDTQYF
once,TRBJ2-1,TRBD2,TRBV18,TGTGCCAGCTCACTAGCGGGGGGGCCTAAGAATGAGCAGTTCTTC,CASSLAGGPKNEQFF
.,TRBJ2-7,TRBD1,TRBV4-2,TGTGCCAGCAGCCAAGGGACAGGCTACGAGCAGTACTTC,CASSQGTGYEQYF